Below are 19 T cell receptor beta chains sequenced from a single sample in a study of low-dose radiotherapy and immunotherapy resistance in tumors. Gene-specific TRAV and TRBV primers were used for first-strand cDNA, covering alpha and beta chains. TCR amplification involved 20 PCR cycles with a constant-region primer and V-primer adapter. TCRdb re-derived calls from the reads in MiXCR, one entry per CDR3 protein. The sample shows 75,000 to 95,000 distinct CDR3 sequences, around 18% of them seen only once. Stated time point: before trial treatment. The sample consisted of PBMCs, taken before treatment. The receptor source for this set is a male donor with prostate cancer.

This clonotype was recorded many times. This sequence joins TRBV28 and TRBJ2-7, with 9 bases fitting TRBD2. CDR1 and CDR2 (germline): MDHEN, SYDVKM. Trimming removed 6 bases from V and 3 bases from J; junction bases left unmatched: 9. The CDR3 is 15 amino acids. Here the CDR3 reads CASRGPGLAVYEQYF. Written as DNA, the CDR3 is TGTGCCAGCAGGGGACCGGGACTAGCCGTCTACGAGCAGTACTTC.

This clonotype occurred many times. The chain combines TRBV27 with TRBJ2-4; 8 bases line up with TRBD1. This CDR3 comprises 12 residues. Germline lookup yields CDR1 MNHEY and CDR2 SMNVEV (reference sequence). V lost 5 bases, J lost 7 bases, and 1 base stayed unmatched. CDR3 region: CASSHRGNIQYF. The CDR3 region has the DNA TGTGCCAGCAGTCACAGGGGGAACATTCAGTACTTC.

In its sample, this clonotype was seen many times. The chain carries TRBV6-6 and TRBJ2-4; TRBD2 matches 10 bases. This CDR3 has 16 amino acids. Germline V CDR1 and CDR2: MNHNY, SVGAGI (reference sequence). Trimming at V came to 7 bases and at J to 0 bases, leaving 6 bases not matched to a gene. The CDR3 coding sequence is TGTGCCAGCACCGACAGCGGGAGGGTAGCCAAAAACATTCAGTACTTC. As protein: CASTDSGRVAKNIQYF.

Notes on this clonotype: This likely stems from a read error, as it lies one base from a far larger clone. The rearrangement uses TRBV6-6 and TRBJ2-1; a weak D match, TRBD1 (6 bases). V lost 5 bases, J lost 10 bases, and 18 bases lay in between. The CDR3 is 14 residues long. Germline V gives CDR1 MNHNY, CDR2 SVGAGI (reference sequence). In DNA, the CDR3 is TGTGCCAGCAGTAGGACACAGGGAACCTACGAGCAGTTCTTC. It specifies CASSRTQGTYEQFF.

Ten or more counts support this clonotype. The chain links TRBV28 to TRBJ1-5; no clear D. The V end lost 10 bases, the J end lost 4 bases, and 20 bases lay between the germline ends. The CDR3 length is 15 residues. Per germline, CDR1 MDHEN and CDR2 SYDVKM. The CDR3 nucleotides read TGTGCCACGCTCCAGACGGGCAGGCTAAATCAGCCCCAGCATTTT. This codes for CATLQTGRLNQPQHF.

This clonotype was recorded many times. V is TRBV28 and J is TRBJ1-1; perhaps TRBD1 as D (5 bases). The CDR3 has 14 residues. Germline values: CDR1 MDHEN, CDR2 SYDVKM. Trimming took 6 bases from V and 1 from J, leaving 12 bases between them. CDR3 amino acids: CASRARAPNTEAFF. For the CDR3, the DNA is TGTGCCAGCAGGGCCAGGGCACCGAACACTGAAGCTTTCTTT.

This clonotype was found a few times. This rearrangement joins TRBV5-1 to TRBJ2-2; D is unresolved. The CDR3 consists of 16 residues. The V and J ends lost 0 bases and 5 bases respectively, with 14 bases between them. Germline V gene sequence: CDR1 SGHRS, CDR2 YFSETQ. In DNA form, the CDR3 reads TGCGCCAGCAGCTTGGTTCTTGGCCTCGGGACCGGGGAGCTGTTTTTT. Translating it yields CASSLVLGLGTGELFF.

This clonotype was seen ten or more times. This chain uses TRBV6-5 with TRBJ1-5; TRBD1 might be the D (6 bases). The CDR3 extends over 12 amino acids. With 6 bases removed from V and 11 bases from J, the gap between germline ends came to 14 bases. The V gene's germline CDR1 is MNHEY and CDR2 SVGAGI. The CDR3 nucleotides read TGTGCCAGCAGCCTACAGGGAGCAGCCCAGCATTTT. It codes for CASSLQGAAQHF.

This clonotype was observed at least ten times. V gene TRBV11-1 combines with J gene TRBJ1-2; no reliable D call. Germline V gives CDR1 SGHAT, CDR2 FQDESV (reference sequence). V shed 5 bases and J shed 7 bases, with 17 bases lying between them. The length of the CDR3 is 14 residues. The CDR3 coding sequence is TGTGCCAGCAGCCATCCGGCCCCGGAGGGTGGCTACACCTTC. Translating gives CASSHPAPEGGYTF.

The rearrangement links TRBV6-1 to TRBJ2-3; 9 bases are a match to TRBD1. With 6 bases clipped from V and 6 bases from J, the junction kept 10 bases outside the gene matches. The V gene's germline CDR1 is MNHNS and CDR2 SASEGT. The CDR3 covers 15 residues. The CDR3 is CASRQPGQGSDTQYF. The DNA of the CDR3 is TGTGCCAGCAGGCAACCGGGACAGGGCAGCGATACGCAGTATTTT.

This clonotype occurred many times. The rearrangement joins TRBV28 to TRBJ1-2, with a tentative D call TRBD1 (6 bases). The CDR3 extends over 17 amino acids. V lost 6 bases and J lost 5, with 25 bases in between. The V gene's germline CDR1 is MDHEN and CDR2 SYDVKM. The chain's CDR3 is CASRGKPGQVAVYGYTF. The CDR3 nucleotides are TGTGCCAGCAGGGGAAAGCCGGGACAAGTTGCCGTTTATGGCTACACCTTC.

The chain uses TRBV5-5 and TRBJ2-1, with 13 bases matching TRBD2. The CDR3 extends over 15 amino acids. After removal of 0 bases from V and 10 bases from J, the junction contained 4 bases not matched to a gene. The germline V gene has CDR1 SGHKS and CDR2 YYEKEE (reference sequence). CDR3 nucleotide sequence: TGTGCCAGCAGCTTGGGAACTAGCGGGGGGGGAGAGCAGTTCTTC. The encoded protein is CASSLGTSGGGEQFF.

This clonotype was seen ten or more times. The chain carries TRBV20-1 and TRBJ2-1; D is unclear. Trimming shortened V by 2 bases and J by 2 bases, and 10 bases separated the two germline ends. This CDR3 has 14 amino acids. Germline values: CDR1 DFQATT, CDR2 SNEGSKA (reference sequence). The CDR3 DNA is TGCAGTGCTAGACAAGGGCTCCCCTACAATGAGCAGTTCTTC. As protein: CSARQGLPYNEQFF.

This clonotype was recorded a few times. The chain links TRBV7-8 to TRBJ1-1, with no clear D. The germline gives CDR1 SGHVS, CDR2 FQNEAQ. V lost 4 bases and J lost 3, with 15 bases in between. There are 15 residues in the CDR3. Written as DNA, the CDR3 is TGTGCCAGCAGCTCCTTTAAGGGCTCGGACACTGAAGCTTTCTTT. This encodes CASSSFKGSDTEAFF.

This clonotype was counted many times. The chain is built from TRBV9 and TRBJ1-1, with a tentative D call TRBD1 (5 bases). Trimming removed 2 bases at V and 3 bases at J, with 14 bases between. CDR3 length: 15 amino acids. Per the germline V gene, CDR1 is SGDLS and CDR2 is YYNGEE. CDR3 in DNA: TGTGCCAGCAGCGTCTTCGATGGGACGGACACTGAAGCTTTCTTT. Amino acid sequence: CASSVFDGTDTEAFF.

This chain links TRBV14 with TRBJ1-1; possible D gene TRBD1, 6 bases. The CDR3 has 15 amino acids. The germline gives CDR1 SGHDN, CDR2 FVKESK. Trimming removed 2 bases from V and 2 bases from J, with 12 bases in between. The CDR3 is CASSQHRVSNTEAFF. CDR3 nucleotides: TGTGCCAGCAGCCAACACAGGGTTTCCAACACTGAAGCTTTCTTT.

This clonotype has ten or more counts. The chain joins TRBV6-5 to TRBJ2-7, with 9 positions matching TRBD1. Per germline, CDR1 MNHEY and CDR2 SVGAGI. CDR3 length: 13 amino acids. V gave up 8 bases and J gave up 1 base; unmatched junction bases: 3. CDR3 DNA sequence: TGTGCCAGCTTGGGGACAGGGTCCTACGAGCAGTACTTC. It specifies CASLGTGSYEQYF.

This clonotype was counted a single time. A far larger clone is one base from this, pointing to a likely read error. The rearrangement links TRBV28 to TRBJ2-7; 10 bases line up with TRBD2. CDR3 length equals 14 residues. V dropped 7 bases and J dropped 7; count of bases not matched to a gene: 10. The germline gives CDR1 MDHEN, CDR2 SYDVKM. CDR3 DNA sequence: TGTGCCAGCACCCCGTCTAGCGGGAGTAATGAGCAGTACTTC. The encoded protein is CASTPSSGSNEQYF.

This rearrangement joins TRBV20-1 to TRBJ2-1, with TRBD2 identical over 14 bases. The germline gives CDR1 DFQATT, CDR2 SNEGSKA (reference sequence). The CDR3 has 16 residues. V shed 8 bases, J shed 8 bases, and the junction held 14 bases outside the gene matches. CDR3 residues: CSCKESGTSGSYEQFF. CDR3 bases: TGCAGTTGCAAGGAATCCGGGACTAGCGGGAGTTATGAGCAGTTCTTC.